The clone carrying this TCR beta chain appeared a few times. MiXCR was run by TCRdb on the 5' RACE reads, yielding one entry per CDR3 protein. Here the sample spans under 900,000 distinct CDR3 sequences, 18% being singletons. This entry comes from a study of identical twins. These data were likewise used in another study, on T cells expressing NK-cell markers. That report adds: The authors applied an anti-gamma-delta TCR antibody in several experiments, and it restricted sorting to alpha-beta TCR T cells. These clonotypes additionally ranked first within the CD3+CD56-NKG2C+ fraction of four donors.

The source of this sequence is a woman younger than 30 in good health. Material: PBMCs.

CDR3 sequence reads: CSVEDSGTALREQYF. The DNA for the CDR3 is TGCAGCGTTGAAGACTCCGGGACAGCCTTACGGGAGCAGTACTTC. The V call is TRBV29-1, the J call TRBJ2-7; 7 nucleotides line up with TRBD1. Germline-derived CDR1 and CDR2 are SQVTM and ANQGSEA. The CDR3 sequence is 15 residues long. Losses at the gene ends were 0 bases for V and 7 bases for J; bases not matched to a gene: 12.